The present T cell receptor beta chain was sequenced within a study of blood T cell repertoires in COVID-19. V shed 5 bases and J shed 5 bases, with 19 bases lying between them. This CDR3 has 16 residues. Looked up from germline, CDR1 is SGHVS and CDR2 is FNYEAQ. In the original workflow: Scientists estimated how many nucleated cells there were by amplifying reference gene primers. TCRdb's table, derived via immunoSEQ multiplex PCR, lists solely in-frame clones and lacks some. V and J calls and clone size are as listed in that table; D and trimming were resolved from the DNA. In the table there are over 100,000 clones, approximately 90% of which are singletons.

The receptor's source is a man aged 35 to 55 with acute or convalescent COVID-19. The sample consisted of peripheral blood. The chain couples TRBV7-6 to TRBJ2-1; possible D gene TRBD2, 7 bases. This chain's CDR3 is CASSPQGGGSDNEQFF. CDR3 nucleotide sequence: TGTGCCAGCAGCCCTCAAGGGGGGGGTAGCGACAATGAGCAGTTCTTC.